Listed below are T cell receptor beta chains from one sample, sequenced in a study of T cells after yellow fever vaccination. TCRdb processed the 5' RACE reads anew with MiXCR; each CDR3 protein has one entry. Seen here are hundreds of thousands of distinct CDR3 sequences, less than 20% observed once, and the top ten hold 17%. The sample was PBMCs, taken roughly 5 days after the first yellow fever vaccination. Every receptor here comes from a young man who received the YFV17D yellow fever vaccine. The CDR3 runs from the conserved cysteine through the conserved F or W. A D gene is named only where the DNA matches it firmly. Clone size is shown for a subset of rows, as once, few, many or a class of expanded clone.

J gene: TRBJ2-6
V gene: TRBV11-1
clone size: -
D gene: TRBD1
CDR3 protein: CASSPWGQGFHGANVLTF
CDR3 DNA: TGTGCCAGCAGCCCATGGGGACAGGGGTTCCATGGGGCCAACGTCCTGACTTTC

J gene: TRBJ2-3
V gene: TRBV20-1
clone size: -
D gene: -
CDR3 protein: CSAAARSQGTDTQYF
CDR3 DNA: TGCAGTGCTGCGGCGAGGTCTCAGGGAACAGATACGCAGTATTTT

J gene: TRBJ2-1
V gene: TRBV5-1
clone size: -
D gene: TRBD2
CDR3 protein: CATPTSGGYNEQFF
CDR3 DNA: TGCGCCACCCCGACTAGCGGGGGATACAATGAGCAGTTCTTC

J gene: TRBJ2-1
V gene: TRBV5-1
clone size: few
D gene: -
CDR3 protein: CASSLVGLSEQFF
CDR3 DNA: TGCGCCAGCAGCTTGGTCGGGCTGAGTGAGCAGTTCTTC

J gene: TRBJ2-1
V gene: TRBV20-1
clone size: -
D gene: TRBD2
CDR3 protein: CSARGGANEQFF
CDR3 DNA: TGCAGTGCACGCGGGGGGGCCAATGAGCAGTTCTTC

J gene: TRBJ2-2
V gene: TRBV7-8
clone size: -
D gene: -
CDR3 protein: CASSSYLNTGELFF
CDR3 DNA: TGTGCCAGCAGCTCGTACCTGAACACCGGGGAGCTGTTTTTT

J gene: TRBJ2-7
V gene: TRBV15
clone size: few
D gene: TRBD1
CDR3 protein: CATRPTRGRNEQYF
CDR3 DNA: TGTGCCACCAGGCCAACTAGGGGGCGGAACGAGCAGTACTTC

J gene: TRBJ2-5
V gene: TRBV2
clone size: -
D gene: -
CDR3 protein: CASSDRRGDRKETQYF
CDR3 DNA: TGTGCCAGCAGTGATAGGCGGGGCGACAGAAAAGAGACCCAGTACTTC

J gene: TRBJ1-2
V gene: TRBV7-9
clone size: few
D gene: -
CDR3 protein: CASSLGGLAGNYYGYTF
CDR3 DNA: TGTGCCAGCAGCTTAGGAGGCTTGGCAGGGAACTACTATGGCTACACCTTC

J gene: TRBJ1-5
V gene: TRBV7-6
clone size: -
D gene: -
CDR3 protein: CASSAIEGFNQPQHF
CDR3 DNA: TGTGCCAGCAGCGCCATAGAGGGATTTAATCAGCCCCAGCATTTT

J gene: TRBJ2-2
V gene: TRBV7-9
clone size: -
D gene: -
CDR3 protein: CASSLVALKAGELFF
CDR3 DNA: TGTGCCAGCAGCTTAGTAGCTCTTAAGGCCGGGGAGCTGTTTTTT

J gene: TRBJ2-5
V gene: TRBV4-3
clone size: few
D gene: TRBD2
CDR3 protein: CASSQDGTSGGLGHQETQYF
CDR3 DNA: TGCGCCAGCAGCCAAGACGGGACTAGCGGGGGGCTGGGCCACCAAGAGACCCAGTACTTC

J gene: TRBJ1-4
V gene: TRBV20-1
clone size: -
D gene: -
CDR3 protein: CSARDHGSNEKLFF
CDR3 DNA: TGCAGTGCTAGAGATCACGGGTCTAATGAAAAACTGTTTTTT

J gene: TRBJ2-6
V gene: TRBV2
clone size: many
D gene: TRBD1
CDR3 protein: CARQGGGANVLTF
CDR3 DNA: TGTGCCAGACAGGGGGGCGGGGCCAACGTCCTGACTTTC

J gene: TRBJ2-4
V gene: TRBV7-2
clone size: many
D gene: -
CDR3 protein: CASSFFGGLAKNIQYF
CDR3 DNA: TGTGCCAGCAGCTTCTTCGGGGGGCTAGCCAAAAACATTCAGTACTTC

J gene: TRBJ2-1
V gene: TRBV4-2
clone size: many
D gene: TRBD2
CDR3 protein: CASSQLAGGSYNEQFF
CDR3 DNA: TGTGCCAGCAGCCAACTAGCGGGGGGCTCCTACAATGAGCAGTTCTTC

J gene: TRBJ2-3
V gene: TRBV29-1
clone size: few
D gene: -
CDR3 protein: CSVGGREGTDTQYF
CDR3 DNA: TGCAGCGTTGGTGGCAGGGAGGGCACAGATACGCAGTATTTT

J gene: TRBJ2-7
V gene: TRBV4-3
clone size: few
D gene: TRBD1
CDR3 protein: CASSQERYRGSEQYF
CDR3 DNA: TGCGCCAGCAGCCAAGAGAGATACAGGGGATCCGAGCAGTACTTC

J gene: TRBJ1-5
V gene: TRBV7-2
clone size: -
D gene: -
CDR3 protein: CASSTQNQPQHF
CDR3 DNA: TGTGCCAGCAGCACCCAGAATCAGCCCCAGCATTTT

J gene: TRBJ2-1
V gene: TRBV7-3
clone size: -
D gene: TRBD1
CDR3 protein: CASSSTGVEQFF
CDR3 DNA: TGTGCCAGCAGCTCTACAGGGGTCGAGCAGTTCTTC

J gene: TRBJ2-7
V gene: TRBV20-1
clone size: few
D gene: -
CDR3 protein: CSARPFTGTEYEQYF
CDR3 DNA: TGCAGTGCTAGGCCATTCACAGGGACGGAATACGAGCAGTACTTC

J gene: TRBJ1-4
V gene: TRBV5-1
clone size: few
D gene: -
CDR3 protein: CASSLRGGGDEKLFF
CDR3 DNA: TGCGCCAGCAGCTTGCGGGGCGGTGGTGATGAAAAACTGTTTTTT

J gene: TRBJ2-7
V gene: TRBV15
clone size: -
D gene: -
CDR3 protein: CATSRSAGDRSLEQYF
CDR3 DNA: TGTGCCACCAGCAGATCGGCCGGTGACCGATCGCTGGAGCAGTACTTC

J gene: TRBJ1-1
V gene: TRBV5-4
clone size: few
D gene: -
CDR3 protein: CASSLGGDMNTEAFF
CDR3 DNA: TGTGCCAGCAGCTTGGGGGGGGATATGAACACTGAAGCTTTCTTT

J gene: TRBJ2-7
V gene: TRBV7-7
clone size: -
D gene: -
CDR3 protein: CASSFGLPPYEQYF
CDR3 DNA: TGTGCCAGCAGTTTCGGGCTCCCCCCCTACGAGCAGTACTTC

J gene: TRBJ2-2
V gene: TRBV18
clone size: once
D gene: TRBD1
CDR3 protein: CASSPPHRGDTGELFF
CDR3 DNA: TGTGCCAGCTCACCACCCCACAGGGGAGACACCGGGGAGCTGTTTTTT

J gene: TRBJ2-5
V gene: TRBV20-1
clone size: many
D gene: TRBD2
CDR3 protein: CSARNSGGSQETQYF
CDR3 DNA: TGCAGTGCTAGGAATAGCGGGGGCTCTCAAGAGACCCAGTACTTC

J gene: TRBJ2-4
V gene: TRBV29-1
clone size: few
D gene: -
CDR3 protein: CSVYEENIQYF
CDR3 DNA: TGCAGCGTTTATGAGGAAAACATTCAGTACTTC

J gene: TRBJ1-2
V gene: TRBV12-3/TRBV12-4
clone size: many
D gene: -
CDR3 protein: CASSPSVNYGYTF
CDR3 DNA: TGTGCCAGCAGTCCTTCCGTTAACTATGGCTACACCTTC

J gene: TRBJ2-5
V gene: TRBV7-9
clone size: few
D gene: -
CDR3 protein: CASAKETQYF
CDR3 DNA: TGTGCCTCAGCGAAGGAGACCCAGTACTTC

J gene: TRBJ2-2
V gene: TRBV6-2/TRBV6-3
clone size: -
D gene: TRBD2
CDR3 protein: CASRISGGTSGELFF
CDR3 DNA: TGTGCCAGCAGAATTAGCGGGGGGACAAGCGGGGAGCTGTTTTTT

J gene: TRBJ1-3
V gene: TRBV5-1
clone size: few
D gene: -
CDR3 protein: CASSWTPGLRDTIYF
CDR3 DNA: TGCGCCAGCAGCTGGACACCGGGTTTGAGGGACACCATATATTTT

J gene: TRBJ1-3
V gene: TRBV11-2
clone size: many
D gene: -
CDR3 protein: CASSFSGNTIYF
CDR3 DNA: TGTGCCAGCAGCTTCTCTGGAAACACCATATATTTT

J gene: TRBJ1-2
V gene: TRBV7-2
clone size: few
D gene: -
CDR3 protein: CASSLKFLGPYGYTF
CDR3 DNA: TGTGCCAGCAGCTTGAAGTTCTTAGGGCCCTATGGCTACACCTTC

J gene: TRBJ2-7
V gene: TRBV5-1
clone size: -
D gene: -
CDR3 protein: CASSQEVIGRGSYEQYF
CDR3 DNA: TGCGCCAGCAGCCAGGAAGTCATCGGCAGGGGCTCCTACGAGCAGTACTTC